These 19 T cell receptor beta chains came from one sample sequenced in a study of control samples from healthy donors and cancer patients (dated by TCRdb to 2019 to 2021). Receptors were amplified or captured by the immunoSEQ multiplex PCR assay. Drawn from immuneACCESS, this table holds only the in-frame rearrangements with V and J called that TCRdb kept. Clones are partly lost; checked studies trace under half to an unresolved V gene and leave the rest unexplained. The sample records about 75,000 clones, more than 80% of which are singletons. The ten largest clones take up approximately 16% of the sample. The specimen sequenced was blood. These receptors all stem from a man aged 50-59 years in good health.

The V gene is TRBV2, the J gene TRBJ1-1; D remains ambiguous. The CDR3 extends over 11 amino acids. Per the germline V gene, CDR1 is SNHLY and CDR2 is FYNNEI. Trimming pared 7 bases from V and 2 bases from J, leaving 5 bases between. CDR3 in amino acids: CASKINTEAFF. The CDR3 DNA is TGTGCCAGCAAAATTAACACTGAAGCTTTCTTT.

This chain uses TRBV14 with TRBJ1-6, with no clear D. The CDR3 runs to 14 residues. V dropped 4 bases and J dropped 9 bases, with 13 bases sitting between them. CDR1 and CDR2 from the germline V gene are SGHDN and FVKESK. The CDR3 reads CASSPQLGISPLHF. The DNA for the CDR3 is TGTGCCAGCAGCCCCCAGCTTGGAATTTCACCCCTCCACTTT.

This chain joins TRBV7-2 and TRBJ2-3; D not resolved. Trimming left V 2 bases short and J 5 bases short, with 14 bases between. Germline CDR1 reads SGHTA; CDR2 reads FQGNSA. There are 15 residues in the CDR3. DNA of the CDR3: TGTGCCAGCAGCTTATCAGGCACACGAGGAGATACGCAGTATTTT. Protein: CASSLSGTRGDTQYF.

This chain uses TRBV18 with TRBJ2-1, with 9 bases matching TRBD1. V shed 5 bases and J 6 bases; nucleotides not matched to a gene: 8. This CDR3 has 15 amino acids. The germline V gene encodes CDR1 KGHSH and CDR2 LQKENI. The CDR3 region is CASSSPGQGPNEQFF. The CDR3 nucleotides are TGTGCCAGCTCATCCCCGGGACAGGGACCCAATGAGCAGTTCTTC.

This clone appeared a few times. The V call is TRBV19, the J call TRBJ1-5, with D hard to call. The V end was cut by 0 bases, the J end by 7 bases, with 7 bases between. Germline V gene lookup returns CDR1 LNHDA and CDR2 SQIVND (reference sequence). The CDR3 consists of 13 residues. The CDR3 nucleotides read TGTGCCAGTAGTATAGATCTCAACCAGCCCCAGCATTTT. Translation gives CASSIDLNQPQHF.

The rearrangement uses TRBV9 and TRBJ2-1; 12 positions agree with TRBD2. CDR3 length: 16 residues. The germline gives CDR1 SGDLS, CDR2 YYNGEE. V was clipped by 3 bases and J by 4 bases; unmatched bases: 5. The CDR3 DNA is TGTGCCAGCAGCGCCGGGACTAGCGGGTTGTACAATGAGCAGTTCTTC. This codes for CASSAGTSGLYNEQFF.

The genes are TRBV29-1 and TRBJ1-2; 7 bases align to TRBD1. This CDR3 has 14 amino acids. Per the germline V gene, CDR1 is SQVTM and CDR2 is ANQGSEA. Trimming took 3 bases from V and 0 from J; bases not matched to a gene: 4. CDR3 in amino acids: CSVDSQGANYGYTF. The CDR3 DNA reads TGCAGCGTTGATTCGCAGGGGGCTAACTATGGCTACACCTTC.

The chain uses TRBV21-1 and TRBJ2-1; TRBD2, as called in the table, went unchecked against the DNA. TRBV21-1 is a pseudogene segment. The CDR3 loop spans 15 amino acids. The CDR3 sequence: CASSKGAGKGDEQFF. CDR3 coding DNA: TGTGCCAGCAGCAAAGGGGCGGGAAAGGGTGATGAGCAGTTCTTC.

The chain joins TRBV19 to TRBJ2-5, with D possibly matching TRBD2 (5 bases). This CDR3 spans 12 amino acids. V lost 9 bases and J lost 3, with 11 bases in between. The germline CDR1 and CDR2 sequences are LNHDA and SQIVND (reference sequence). The CDR3: CASGAREETQYF. The CDR3 region has the DNA TGTGCCAGCGGAGCGAGGGAAGAGACCCAGTACTTC.

The CDR3 spells CASSPWDIRNTEAFF. The CDR3 DNA sequence: TGTGCCAGCAGCCCTTGGGACATTCGGAACACTGAAGCTTTCTTT. The rearrangement joins TRBV7-2 to TRBJ1-1; weak D call: TRBD1 (6 bases). Germline V CDR1 and CDR2: SGHTA, FQGNSA. The germline V and J ends were trimmed by 5 bases and 1 base, with 14 bases remaining between them. The CDR3 runs to 15 residues.

This chain joins TRBV9 and TRBJ2-1; either TRBD1 or TRBD2 may fit D (6 bases each). The germline V gene encodes CDR1 SGDLS and CDR2 YYNGEE. The length of the CDR3 is 12 residues. V lost 4 bases to trimming and J lost 7 bases, with 9 bases between them. The CDR3 nucleotides read TGTGCCAGCAGCAAGGGGGGTAATGAGCAGTTCTTC. Its protein product is CASSKGGNEQFF.

The chain combines TRBV14 with TRBJ2-3, with D unresolved. Deletions cut 0 bases from V and 2 bases from J, with 12 bases between. Germline lookup yields CDR1 SGHDN and CDR2 FVKESK. CDR3 size: 16 residues. Here the CDR3 reads CASSQDWHGFTDTQYF. Here the CDR3 DNA reads TGTGCCAGCAGCCAAGATTGGCACGGGTTCACAGATACGCAGTATTTT.

The gene calls are TRBV6-2 or TRBV6-3 and TRBJ2-1; possibly TRBD1 or TRBD2 for D (5 bases each). Germline CDR1 and CDR2: MNHEY and SVGEGT. V gave up 0 bases and J gave up 0 bases, with 9 bases separating them. CDR3 size: 16 residues. CDR3 in amino acids: CASSYSMGDSYNEQFF. The CDR3 coding sequence is TGTGCCAGCAGTTACTCGATGGGGGACTCCTACAATGAGCAGTTCTTC.

The chain is built from TRBV6-4 and TRBJ2-7; TRBD2 matches 10 bases. Trimming removed 4 bases from V and 5 bases from J; junction bases left unmatched: 11. Looked up from germline, CDR1 is MRHNA and CDR2 is SNTAGT. The length of the CDR3 is 16 residues. CDR3 in amino acids: CASSGRFLAGEDEQYF. The CDR3 nucleotides are TGTGCCAGCAGTGGCCGCTTTCTAGCGGGAGAGGACGAGCAGTACTTC.

In this sample, this clone turned up once. J is TRBJ2-2 and V is TRBV19, with D unclear. CDR1 is LNHDA, CDR2 SQIVND, per germline (reference sequence). V gave up 3 bases and J gave up 13 bases, with 12 bases separating them. The CDR3 is 12 residues long. CDR3 nucleotides: TGTGCCAGTAGTATTCGAGGCGGAATGCTGTTTTTT. This encodes CASSIRGGMLFF. Using reference TRBV19 and TRBJ2-2 for the parts outside the CDR3, the full variable domain is DGGITQSPKYLFRKEGQNVTLSCEQNLNHDAMYWYRQDPGQGLRLIYYSQIVNDFQKGDIAEGYSVSREKKESFPLTVTSAQKNPTAFYLCASSIRGGMLFFGEGSRLTVL.

The V call is TRBV11-3, the J call TRBJ2-5, with D possibly being TRBD1 or TRBD2 (5 bases each). Deletions cut 1 base from V and 5 bases from J, with 14 bases between. The germline gives CDR1 SGHNT, CDR2 YENEEA. This CDR3 has 15 amino acids. The CDR3: CASSLGLVREETQYF. DNA for the CDR3: TGTGCCAGCAGCTTAGGGCTTGTCAGGGAGGAGACCCAGTACTTC.

The gene calls are TRBV30 and TRBJ1-2, with TRBD1 matching over 7 bases. Germline trimming cut 2 bases from V and 4 bases from J; bases unmatched to any gene: 10. This CDR3 contains 15 residues. In germline, CDR1 is GTSNPN, CDR2 SVGIG (reference sequence). CDR3 region: CAWSQWQGDGYGYTF. The CDR3 DNA reads TGTGCCTGGAGTCAGTGGCAGGGGGACGGCTATGGCTACACCTTC.

This chain connects TRBV28 to TRBJ1-2, with a tentative D call TRBD1 (5 bases). Trimming removed 5 bases from V and 3 bases from J, with 16 bases in between. Germline CDR1 and CDR2: MDHEN and SYDVKM. The CDR3 extends over 15 amino acids. The CDR3 sequence is CASSPPGTDHYGYTF. The CDR3 nucleotides read TGTGCCAGCAGTCCCCCCGGGACGGATCACTATGGCTACACCTTC.

This rearrangement joins TRBV7-2 to TRBJ2-1; no reliable D call. V was shortened by 2 bases and J by 0 bases, with 11 bases between the two germline ends. Per germline, CDR1 SGHTA and CDR2 FQGNSA. The CDR3 sequence is 16 residues long. This chain's CDR3 is CASSLNSFSSYNEQFF. In DNA, the CDR3 is TGTGCCAGCAGCTTAAACAGTTTCAGCTCCTACAATGAGCAGTTCTTC.